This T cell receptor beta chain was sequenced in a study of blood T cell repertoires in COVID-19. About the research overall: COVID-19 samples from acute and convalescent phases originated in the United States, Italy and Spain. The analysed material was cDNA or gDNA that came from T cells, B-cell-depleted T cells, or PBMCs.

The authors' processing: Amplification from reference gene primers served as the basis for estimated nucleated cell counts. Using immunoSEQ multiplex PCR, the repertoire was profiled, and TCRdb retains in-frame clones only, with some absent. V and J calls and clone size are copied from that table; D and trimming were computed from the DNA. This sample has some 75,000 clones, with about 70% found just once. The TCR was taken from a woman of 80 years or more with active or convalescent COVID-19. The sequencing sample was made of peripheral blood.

The CDR3 nucleotides read TGTGCCAGCAGCGTATATGATAGCGGGGGGGCCAATGAGCAGTTCTTC. It encodes CASSVYDSGGANEQFF. This chain connects TRBV3-1 (or the pseudogene TRBV3-2) to TRBJ2-1; 11 bases agree with TRBD2. The CDR3 loop spans 16 amino acids. From germline, CDR1 is LGHDT and CDR2 YNNKEL (reference sequence). V gave up 5 bases and J gave up 6 bases; unmatched junction bases: 9.